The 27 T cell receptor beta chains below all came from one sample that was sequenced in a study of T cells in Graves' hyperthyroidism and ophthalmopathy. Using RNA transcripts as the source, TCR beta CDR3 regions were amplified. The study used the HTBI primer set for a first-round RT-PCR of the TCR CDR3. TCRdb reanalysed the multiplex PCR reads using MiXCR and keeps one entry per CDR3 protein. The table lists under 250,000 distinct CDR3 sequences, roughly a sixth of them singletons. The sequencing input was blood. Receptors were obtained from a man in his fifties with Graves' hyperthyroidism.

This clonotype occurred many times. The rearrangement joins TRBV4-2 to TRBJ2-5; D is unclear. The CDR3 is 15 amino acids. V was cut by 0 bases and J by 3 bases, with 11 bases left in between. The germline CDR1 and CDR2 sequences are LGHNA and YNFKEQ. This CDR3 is CASSQDWDQEETQYF. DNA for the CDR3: TGTGCCAGCAGCCAAGACTGGGATCAGGAAGAGACCCAGTACTTC.

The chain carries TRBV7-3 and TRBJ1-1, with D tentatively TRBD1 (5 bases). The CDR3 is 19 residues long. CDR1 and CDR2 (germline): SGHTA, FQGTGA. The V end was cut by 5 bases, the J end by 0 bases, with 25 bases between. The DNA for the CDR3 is TGTGCCAGCAGCCGACCGAAACAGCGGGGGACCAGGTTGAACACTGAAGCTTTCTTT. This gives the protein CASSRPKQRGTRLNTEAFF.

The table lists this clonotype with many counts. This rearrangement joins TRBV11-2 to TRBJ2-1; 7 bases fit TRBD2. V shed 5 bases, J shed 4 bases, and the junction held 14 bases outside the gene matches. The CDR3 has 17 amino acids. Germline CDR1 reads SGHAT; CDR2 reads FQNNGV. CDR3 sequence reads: CASSDVRREMRYNEQFF. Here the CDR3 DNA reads TGTGCCAGCAGCGATGTAAGGCGGGAGATGCGGTACAATGAGCAGTTCTTC.

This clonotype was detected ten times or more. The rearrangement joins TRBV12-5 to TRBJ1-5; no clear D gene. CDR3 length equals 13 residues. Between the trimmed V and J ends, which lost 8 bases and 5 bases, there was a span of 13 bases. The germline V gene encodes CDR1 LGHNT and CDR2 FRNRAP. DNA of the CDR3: TGTGCTAGTACCATGGACGGTCATCAGCCCCAGCATTTT. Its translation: CASTMDGHQPQHF.

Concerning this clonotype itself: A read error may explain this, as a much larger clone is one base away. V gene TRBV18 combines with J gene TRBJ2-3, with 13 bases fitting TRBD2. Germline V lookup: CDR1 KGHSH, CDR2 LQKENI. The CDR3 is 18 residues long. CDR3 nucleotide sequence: TGTGACAGCTCCCCCAGACTAGCGGGAGGCCTTAGCACAGATACGCAGTATTTT. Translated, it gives CDSSPRLAGGLSTDTQYF.

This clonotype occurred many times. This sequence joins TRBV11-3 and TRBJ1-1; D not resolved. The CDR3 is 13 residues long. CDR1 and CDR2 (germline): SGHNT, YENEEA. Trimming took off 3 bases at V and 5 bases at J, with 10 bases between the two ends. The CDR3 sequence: CASSFVWQTEAFF. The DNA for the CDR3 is TGTGCCAGCAGCTTTGTATGGCAAACTGAAGCTTTCTTT.

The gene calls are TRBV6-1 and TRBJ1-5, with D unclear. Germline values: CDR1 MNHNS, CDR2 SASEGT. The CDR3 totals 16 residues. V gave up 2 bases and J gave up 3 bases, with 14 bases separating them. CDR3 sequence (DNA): TGTGCCAGCAGTGAATGGTCAACTTGGGTCAATCAGCCCCAGCATTTT. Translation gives CASSEWSTWVNQPQHF.

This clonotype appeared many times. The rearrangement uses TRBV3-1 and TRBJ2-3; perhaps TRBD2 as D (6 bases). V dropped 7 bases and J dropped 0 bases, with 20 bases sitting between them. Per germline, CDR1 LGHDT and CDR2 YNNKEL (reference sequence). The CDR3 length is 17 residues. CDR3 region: CASKPGSGAPSTDTQYF. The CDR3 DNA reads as TGTGCCAGCAAGCCCGGGAGCGGCGCACCTAGCACAGATACGCAGTATTTT.

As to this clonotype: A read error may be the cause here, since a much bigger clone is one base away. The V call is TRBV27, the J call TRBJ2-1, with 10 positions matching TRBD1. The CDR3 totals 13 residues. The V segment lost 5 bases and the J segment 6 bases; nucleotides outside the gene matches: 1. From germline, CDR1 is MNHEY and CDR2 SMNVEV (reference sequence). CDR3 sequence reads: CASSGTGVNEQFF. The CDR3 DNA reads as TGTGCCAGCAGTGGGACAGGGGTCAATGAGCAGTTCTTC.

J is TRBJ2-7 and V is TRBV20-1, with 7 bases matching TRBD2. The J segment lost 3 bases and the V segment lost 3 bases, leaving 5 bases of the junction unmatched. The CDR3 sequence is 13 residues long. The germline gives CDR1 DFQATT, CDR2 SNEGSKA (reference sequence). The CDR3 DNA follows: TGCAGTGCTAGGTTGGGCGGGAGCTACGAGCAGTACTTC. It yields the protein CSARLGGSYEQYF.

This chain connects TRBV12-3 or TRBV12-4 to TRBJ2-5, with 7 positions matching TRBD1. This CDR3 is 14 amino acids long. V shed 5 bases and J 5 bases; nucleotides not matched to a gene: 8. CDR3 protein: CASSRNRGAETQYF. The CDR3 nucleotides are TGTGCCAGCAGTCGAAACAGGGGAGCGGAGACCCAGTACTTC.

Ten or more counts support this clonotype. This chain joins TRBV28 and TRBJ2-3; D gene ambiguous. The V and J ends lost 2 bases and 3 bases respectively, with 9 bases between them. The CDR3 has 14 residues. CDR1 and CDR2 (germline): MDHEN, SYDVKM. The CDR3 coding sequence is TGTGCCAGCAGTTTAGGGCGAAGTACAGATACGCAGTATTTT. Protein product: CASSLGRSTDTQYF.

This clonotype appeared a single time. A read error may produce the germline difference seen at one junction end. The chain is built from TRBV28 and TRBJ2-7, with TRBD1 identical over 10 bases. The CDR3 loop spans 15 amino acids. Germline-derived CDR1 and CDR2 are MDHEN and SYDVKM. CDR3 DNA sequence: TGTGCCAGCAGTTTAGAGTGGGACAGGGGCTACAAGCAGTACTTC. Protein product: CASSLEWDRGYKQYF.

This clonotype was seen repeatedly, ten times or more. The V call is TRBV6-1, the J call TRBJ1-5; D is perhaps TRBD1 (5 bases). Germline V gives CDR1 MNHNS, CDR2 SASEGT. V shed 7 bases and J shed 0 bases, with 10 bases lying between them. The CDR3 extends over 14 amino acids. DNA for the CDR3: TGTGCCAGCAACCGGGGGGATAGCAATCAGCCCCAGCATTTT. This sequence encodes CASNRGDSNQPQHF.

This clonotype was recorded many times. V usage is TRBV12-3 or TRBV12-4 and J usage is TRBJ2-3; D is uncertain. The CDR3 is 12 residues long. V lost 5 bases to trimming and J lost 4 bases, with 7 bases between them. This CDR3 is CASSMTPDTQYF. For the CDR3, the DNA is TGTGCCAGCAGTATGACCCCAGATACGCAGTATTTT.

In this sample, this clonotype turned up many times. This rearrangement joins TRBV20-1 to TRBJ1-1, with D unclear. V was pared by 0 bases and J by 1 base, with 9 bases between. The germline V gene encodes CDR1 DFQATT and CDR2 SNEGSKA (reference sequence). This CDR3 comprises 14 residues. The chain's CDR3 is CSARDMGGNTEAFF. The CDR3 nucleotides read TGCAGTGCTAGAGATATGGGCGGGAACACTGAAGCTTTCTTT.

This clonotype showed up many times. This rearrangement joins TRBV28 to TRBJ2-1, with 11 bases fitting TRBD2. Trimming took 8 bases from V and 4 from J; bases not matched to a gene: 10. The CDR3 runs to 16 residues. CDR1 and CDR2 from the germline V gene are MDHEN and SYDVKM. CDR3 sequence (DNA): TGTGCCAGCCGTAGTTTAGCGGGAGGGCTTTACAATGAGCAGTTCTTC. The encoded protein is CASRSLAGGLYNEQFF.

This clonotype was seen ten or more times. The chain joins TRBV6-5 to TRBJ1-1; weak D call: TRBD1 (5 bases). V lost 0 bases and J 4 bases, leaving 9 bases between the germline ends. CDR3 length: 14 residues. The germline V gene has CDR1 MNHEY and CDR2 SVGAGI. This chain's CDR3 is CASSYSQGFTEAFF. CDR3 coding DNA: TGTGCCAGCAGTTACTCGCAGGGTTTCACTGAAGCTTTCTTT.

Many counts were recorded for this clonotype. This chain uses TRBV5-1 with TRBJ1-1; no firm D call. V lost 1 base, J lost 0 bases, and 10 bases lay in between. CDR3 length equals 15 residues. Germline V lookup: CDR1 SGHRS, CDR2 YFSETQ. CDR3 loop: CASSLMEMMNTEAFF. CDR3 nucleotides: TGCGCCAGCAGCTTGATGGAGATGATGAACACTGAAGCTTTCTTT.

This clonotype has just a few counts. The CDR3: CASSRGNEKLFF. For the CDR3, the DNA is TGTGCCAGCAGTCGGGGTAATGAAAAACTGTTTTTT. The chain carries TRBV28 and TRBJ1-4; D uncertain. CDR1 and CDR2 (germline): MDHEN, SYDVKM. The CDR3 is 12 residues long. V shed 5 bases and J shed 4 bases, with 5 bases lying between them.

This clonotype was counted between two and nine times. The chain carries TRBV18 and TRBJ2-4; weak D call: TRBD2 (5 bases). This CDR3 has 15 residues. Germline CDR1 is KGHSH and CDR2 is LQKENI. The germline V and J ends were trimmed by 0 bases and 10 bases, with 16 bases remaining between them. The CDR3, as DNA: TGTGCCAGCTCACCACCTCAAAGACCCTCGGGGATTCAGTACTTC. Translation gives CASSPPQRPSGIQYF.

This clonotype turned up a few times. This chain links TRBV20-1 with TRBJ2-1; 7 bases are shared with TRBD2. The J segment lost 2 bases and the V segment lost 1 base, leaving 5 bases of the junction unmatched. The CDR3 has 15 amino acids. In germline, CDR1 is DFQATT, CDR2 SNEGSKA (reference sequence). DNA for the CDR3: TGCAGTGCTAGAGCCCGCGGGAGACCCTACAATGAGCAGTTCTTC. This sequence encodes CSARARGRPYNEQFF.

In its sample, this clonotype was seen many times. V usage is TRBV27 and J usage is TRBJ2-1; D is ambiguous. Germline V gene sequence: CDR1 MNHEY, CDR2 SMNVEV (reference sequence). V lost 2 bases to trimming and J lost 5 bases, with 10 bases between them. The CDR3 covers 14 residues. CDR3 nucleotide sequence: TGTGCCAGCAGTTTAACCGGAATTAACAATGAGCAGTTCTTC. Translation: CASSLTGINNEQFF.

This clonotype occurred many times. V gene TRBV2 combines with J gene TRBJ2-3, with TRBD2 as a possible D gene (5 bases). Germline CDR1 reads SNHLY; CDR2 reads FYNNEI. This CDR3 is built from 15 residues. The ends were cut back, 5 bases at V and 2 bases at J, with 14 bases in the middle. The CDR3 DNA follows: TGTGCCAGCAGTCCCGGACTCGGAAACACAGATACGCAGTATTTT. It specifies CASSPGLGNTDTQYF.

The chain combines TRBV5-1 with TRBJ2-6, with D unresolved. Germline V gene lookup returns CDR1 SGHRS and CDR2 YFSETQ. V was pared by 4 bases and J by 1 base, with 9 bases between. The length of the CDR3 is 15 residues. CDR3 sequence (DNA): TGCGCCAGCAGCGTTTCGTTGTCTGGGGCCAACGTCCTGACTTTC. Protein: CASSVSLSGANVLTF.

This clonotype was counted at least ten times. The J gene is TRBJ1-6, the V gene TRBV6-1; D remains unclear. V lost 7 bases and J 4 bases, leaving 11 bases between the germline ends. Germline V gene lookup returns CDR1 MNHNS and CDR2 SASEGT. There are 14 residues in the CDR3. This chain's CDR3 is CASIQQPYNSPLHF. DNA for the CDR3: TGTGCCAGCATCCAACAGCCTTATAATTCACCCCTCCACTTT.

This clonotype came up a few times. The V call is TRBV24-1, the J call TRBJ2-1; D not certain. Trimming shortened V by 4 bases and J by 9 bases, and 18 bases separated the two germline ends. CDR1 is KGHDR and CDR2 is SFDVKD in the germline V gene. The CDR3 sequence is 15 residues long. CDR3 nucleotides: TGTGCCACCAGTGACCCCCGGCGTCTAGAGGTTGAGCAGTTCTTC. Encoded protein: CATSDPRRLEVEQFF.